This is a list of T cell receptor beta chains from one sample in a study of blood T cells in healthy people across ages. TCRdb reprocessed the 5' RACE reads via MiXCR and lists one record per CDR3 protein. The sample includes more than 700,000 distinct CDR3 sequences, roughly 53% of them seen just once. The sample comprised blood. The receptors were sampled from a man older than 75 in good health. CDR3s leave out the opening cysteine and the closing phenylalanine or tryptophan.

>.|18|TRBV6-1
ASSEAGSGFSGPHTYEQY
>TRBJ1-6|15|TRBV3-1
ASSPGRLSSYNSPLH
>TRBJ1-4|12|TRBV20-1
SADPGQRGEKLF
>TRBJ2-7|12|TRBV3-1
ASSQAGHSYEQY
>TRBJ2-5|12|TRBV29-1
SVEDPGETGTQY
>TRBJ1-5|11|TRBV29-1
SFAGLGGQPQH
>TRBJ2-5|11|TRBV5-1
ASSLGQGTTQY
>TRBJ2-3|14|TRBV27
ASSSGSGRYTDTQY
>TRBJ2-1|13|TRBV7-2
ASSLQGPTGNEQF
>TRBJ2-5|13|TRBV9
ASSVDFWSKETQY
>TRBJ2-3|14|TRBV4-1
ASSHLTSGRDRYAY
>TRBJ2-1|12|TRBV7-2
ASSPRSIHNEQF
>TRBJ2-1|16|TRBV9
ASSVAGLAGYSYNEQF
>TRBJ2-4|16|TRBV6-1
ASSENVGRILAKNIQY
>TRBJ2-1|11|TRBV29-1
SAGAEAYNEQF
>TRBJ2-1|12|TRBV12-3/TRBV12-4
ASSWTRIYNEQF
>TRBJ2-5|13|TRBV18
ASSLQGATGETQY
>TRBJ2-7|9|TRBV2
ASMGEYEQY
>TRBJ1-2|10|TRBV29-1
SGGQGMGGYT
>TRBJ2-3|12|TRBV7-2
ASSSATGEDTQY
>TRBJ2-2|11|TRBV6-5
ATLSRNAGELF
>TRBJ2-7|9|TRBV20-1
SALDRDEQY
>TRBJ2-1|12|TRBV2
ASMVDLASGEQF
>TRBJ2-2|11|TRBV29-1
SVVLDDTGELF
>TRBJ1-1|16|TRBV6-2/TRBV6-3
ASSSDGWGQGESTEAF
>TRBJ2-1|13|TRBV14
ASSRPDRVGNEQF
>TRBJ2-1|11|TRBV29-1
SVFSGRASEQF
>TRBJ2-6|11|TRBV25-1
ASSKLGANVLT
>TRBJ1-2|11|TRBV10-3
AILDRVADGYT
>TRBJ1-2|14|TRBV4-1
ASSQVPRGANYGYT
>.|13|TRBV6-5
ASSPPQTGNYEQY
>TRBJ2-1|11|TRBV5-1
ASATGTSNEQF
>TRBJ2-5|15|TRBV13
ASSLAAREGLQETQY
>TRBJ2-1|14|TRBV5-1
ASSLGVQGRVRGQF
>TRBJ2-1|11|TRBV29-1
SVERRGGREQF
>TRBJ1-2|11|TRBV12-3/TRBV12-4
ASSRRGNYGYT
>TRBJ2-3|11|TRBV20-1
SARAGSLDTQY
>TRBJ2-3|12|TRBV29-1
SVDQGTSTDTQY
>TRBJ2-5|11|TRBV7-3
ASSPVNQETQY
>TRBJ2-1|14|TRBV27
ASSLSGGLSPNEQF
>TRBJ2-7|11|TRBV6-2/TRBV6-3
ASRDGTSYEQY
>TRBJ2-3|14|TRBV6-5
ASSTQMAGGQDTQY
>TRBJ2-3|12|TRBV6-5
ASSYSPYTDTQY
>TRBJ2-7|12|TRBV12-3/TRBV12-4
ASRLMAVSYEQY
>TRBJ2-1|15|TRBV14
ASSQGLASGVYNEQF